This T cell receptor (beta chain) was observed in a study of neurological immune-mediated disorders. The germline V gene has CDR1 LGHNA and CDR2 YSLEER. The CDR3 consists of 15 residues. V lost 1 base and J 3 bases, leaving 13 bases between the germline ends. Whenever a sequencing run was performed, it yielded over 160 million TCR-beta sequences from 15-18 subjects. One entry per CDR3 protein results from TCRdb running MiXCR on the 5' RACE reads. The sample has 80,000 to 95,000 distinct CDR3 sequences; around 3.4% are singletons. The receptor was derived from a woman aged 50 to 60 with multiple sclerosis. Sequencing was carried out using PBMCs. The chain is built from TRBV4-3 and TRBJ2-7, with D perhaps matching TRBD1 (6 bases). This CDR3 reads CASSQASTGYYEQYF. In DNA, the CDR3 is TGCGCCAGCAGCCAAGCCTCGACAGGCTACTACGAGCAGTACTTC.